Following are 16 T cell receptor beta chains from one sample sequenced in a study of blood T cell repertoires in COVID-19. TCRdb's table, derived via immunoSEQ multiplex PCR, lists solely in-frame clones and lacks some. The table records 140,000 to 150,000 clones, roughly 90% of them present only once. The sample taken for sequencing was PBMCs or T cells enriched from blood (not recorded which). Source of these receptors: a woman in her twenties or thirties with acute COVID-19.

This chain links TRBV6-5 with TRBJ2-7; 7 bases match TRBD1. Germline V gene data show CDR1 as MNHEY and CDR2 as SVGAGI. The CDR3 is 14 residues long. After removal of 7 bases from V and 3 bases from J, the junction contained 9 bases not matched to a gene. The CDR3 coding sequence is TGTGCCAGCAACCCACCGGGACAGTTCTACGAGCAGTACTTC. Amino acids: CASNPPGQFYEQYF.

The CDR3 region has the DNA TGCGCCAGCAGCTCAGAGACAGGCCGGTGGACCTACGAGCAGTACTTC. This codes for CASSSETGRWTYEQYF. The chain joins TRBV5-1 to TRBJ2-7; D possibly corresponds to TRBD1 (6 bases). Germline CDR1 reads SGHRS; CDR2 reads YFSETQ. Trimming shortened V by 3 bases and J by 2 bases, and 18 bases separated the two germline ends. CDR3 length: 16 residues.

The CDR3 sequence is CATSRVAGASNQPQHF. CDR3 sequence (DNA): TGTGCCACCAGCAGAGTTGCGGGGGCGAGCAATCAGCCCCAGCATTTT. J is TRBJ1-5 and V is TRBV15, with D maybe TRBD1 (6 bases). The germline gives CDR1 LNHNV, CDR2 YYDKDF (reference sequence). CDR3 size: 16 residues. V dropped 1 base and J dropped 1 base, with 11 bases sitting between them.

This chain joins TRBV6-5 and TRBJ1-5; D is perhaps TRBD1 (5 bases). CDR3 length: 13 amino acids. With 8 bases removed from V and 15 bases from J, the gap between germline ends came to 23 bases. CDR1 and CDR2 (germline): MNHEY, SVGAGI. The CDR3 nucleotides read TGTGCCAGCCTAGGACGGACTACAAGCCAGGGGCATTTT. Protein: CASLGRTTSQGHF.

J is TRBJ2-3 and V is TRBV7-2; D perhaps matches TRBD1 (6 bases). The CDR3 has 13 amino acids. V was pared by 5 bases and J by 4 bases, with 10 bases between. The germline V gene has CDR1 SGHTA and CDR2 FQGNSA. The CDR3 here is CASSQGNPDTQYF. CDR3 bases: TGTGCCAGCAGCCAGGGGAACCCAGATACGCAGTATTTT. The full variable domain, its missing parts supplied by reference TRBV7-2 and TRBJ2-3, is GAGVSQSPSNKVTEKGKDVELRCDPISGHTALYWYRQSLGQGLEFLIYFQGNSAPDKSGLPSDRFSAERTGGSVSTLTIQRTQQEDSAVYLCASSQGNPDTQYFGPGTRLTVL.

The J gene is TRBJ1-1, the V gene TRBV6-2 or TRBV6-3; TRBD1 agrees at 7 bases. Germline V gives CDR1 MNHEY, CDR2 SVGEGT. Trimming took 4 bases from V and 10 from J; bases not matched to a gene: 6. The CDR3 covers 12 residues. The CDR3 bases are TGTGCCAGCAGTTGGGGACAGCCGGGAGCTTTCTTT. Its protein product is CASSWGQPGAFF.

The chain links TRBV18 to TRBJ2-5, with D perhaps matching TRBD2 (6 bases). The CDR3 covers 16 residues. V lost 2 bases and J lost 5, with 18 bases in between. CDR1 is KGHSH and CDR2 is LQKENI in the germline V gene. DNA for the CDR3: TGTGCCAGCTCACCAGCCCTAACCGGGACTGAGGAGACCCAGTACTTC. It encodes CASSPALTGTEETQYF.

J is TRBJ2-2 and V is TRBV6-6; 10 bases line up with TRBD1. The CDR3 is 16 amino acids. Trimming at V came to 4 bases and at J to 7 bases, leaving 9 bases not matched to a gene. In germline, CDR1 is MNHNY, CDR2 SVGAGI (reference sequence). In DNA form, the CDR3 reads TGTGCCAGCAGTTCGAGACAGGGGGCTGCGGGCGGGGAGCTGTTTTTT. This sequence encodes CASSSRQGAAGGELFF.

The CDR3 nucleotides are TGTGCCAGCAGCTTGCAGACAGGGAATAATCAGCCCCAGCATTTT. This translates into CASSLQTGNNQPQHF. J is TRBJ1-5 and V is TRBV7-2; 7 nucleotides match TRBD1. This CDR3 contains 15 residues. Germline-derived CDR1 and CDR2 are SGHTA and FQGNSA. With V trimmed by 3 bases and J by 4 bases, 6 bases remained unmatched.

This chain joins TRBV2 and TRBJ2-7; TRBD2 aligns across 7 bases. This CDR3 has 12 amino acids. Germline lookup yields CDR1 SNHLY and CDR2 FYNNEI. V dropped 4 bases and J dropped 3; count of bases not matched to a gene: 0. CDR3 amino acids: CASSAGGYEQYF. The CDR3, as DNA: TGTGCCAGCAGTGCGGGGGGCTACGAGCAGTACTTC.

This clone has only one observation. V is TRBV28 and J is TRBJ2-3; 14 bases map to TRBD2. There are 14 residues in the CDR3. The V and J ends lost 7 bases and 5 bases, in that order; junction bases with no gene match: 2. Per the germline V gene, CDR1 is MDHEN and CDR2 is SYDVKM. The CDR3 region has the DNA TGTGCCAGCATGACTAGCGGGAGGGTAGATACGCAGTATTTT. It codes for CASMTSGRVDTQYF.

There are a few counts of this clone. This chain connects TRBV9 to TRBJ1-6, with 8 bases aligning to TRBD1. V lost 4 bases and J lost 3; bases outside the gene matches: 3. The CDR3 runs 15 residues. Germline assignment: CDR1 SGDLS and CDR2 YYNGEE. The CDR3 coding sequence is TGTGCCAGCAGCCTGACAGGGGACTATAATTCACCCCTCCACTTT. It is translated as CASSLTGDYNSPLHF.

Here the CDR3 reads CASSQTALAGLGNEQFF. For the CDR3, the DNA is TGTGCCAGCAGCCAAACTGCCCTAGCGGGACTAGGGAATGAGCAGTTCTTC. The chain combines TRBV7-2 with TRBJ2-1; 9 positions match TRBD2. The germline V gene has CDR1 SGHTA and CDR2 FQGNSA. Trimming cost V 5 bases and J 7 bases; bases outside gene matches: 15. The CDR3 sequence is 17 residues long.

The chain joins TRBV28 to TRBJ2-2; 8 nucleotides align to TRBD1. The V and J ends lost 2 bases and 0 bases, in that order; junction bases with no gene match: 2. This CDR3 comprises 16 residues. Germline V gene lookup returns CDR1 MDHEN and CDR2 SYDVKM. As DNA, the CDR3 is TGTGCCAGCAGTTTAACAGGGGGGACGAACACCGGGGAGCTGTTTTTT. Amino acids: CASSLTGGTNTGELFF.

The chain links TRBV3-1 (or the pseudogene TRBV3-2) to TRBJ1-1; no reliable D call. Germline V gene data show CDR1 as LGHDT and CDR2 as YNNKEL (reference sequence). CDR3 length: 13 residues. The V and J ends lost 1 base and 1 base respectively, with 4 bases between them. The CDR3 sequence is CASSQVGNTEAFF. CDR3 bases: TGTGCCAGCAGCCAAGTCGGGAACACTGAAGCTTTCTTT.

This clone was counted once. The chain is built from TRBV5-5 and TRBJ1-5, with a tentative D call TRBD1 (6 bases). This CDR3 has 17 amino acids. Trimming took 1 base from V and 6 from J, leaving 20 bases between them. CDR1 SGHKS and CDR2 YYEKEE come from the germline V gene (reference sequence). This CDR3 reads CASSLNFAGVQGQPQHF. The CDR3 coding sequence is TGTGCCAGCAGCTTGAACTTCGCAGGCGTACAGGGTCAGCCCCAGCATTTT.